This T cell receptor beta chain was identified during a study of shared clonotypes between healthy human individuals (dated by TCRdb to the early 2020s). As for the study more broadly: Three men and two women, aged 18 to 49 years, made up the cohort. Blood TCR repertoires of about 5 healthy adults were deeply sequenced to estimate repertoire size and the extent of clonotype sharing between individuals. Different laboratories and diverse techniques were used to prepare libraries and sequence TCR repertoires, to increase sequencing depth and limit assay-specific biases. Each donor's leukapheresis produced roughly between roughly 0.85 and 10 billion PBMCs. Findings and caveats that apply to the study as a whole: Based on pairwise subsampling, the degree of clonotype sharing among donors was expected to be affected by sequencing depth. Because the study included only a small number of donors, the genetic and exposure-history diversity represented was limited. Sampling was restricted to blood, and TCR repertoires in tissues likely differ from the TCR repertoires found in blood.

Healthy HIV-negative adults with no recently reported acute infections or vaccinations were included as donors. Every donor was a Caucasian adult living in Nashville, Tennessee, USA. For unsorted samples, 75 million to 90 million PBMCs were counted and genomic DNA was extracted with the QIAamp DNA Blood Mini kit. After blood collection by leukapheresis, PBMCs were isolated using Ficoll-Histopaque density gradient centrifugation and then cryopreserved in the vapor phase of liquid nitrogen. V is pared back by 5 bases and J by 0 bases, with 13 bases lying between the germline termini. The CDR3 holds 16 amino acids from the cysteine to the phenylalanine. Of all the DNA, just the CDR3 is kept, 48 bases in frame from base 1. The germline V gene encodes CDR1 SGHTA and CDR2 FQGNSA. TCR CDR3 regions were amplified from genomic DNA by multiplex PCR using the deep immunoSEQ assay. Extracted genomic DNA from each cell subset was spread evenly across all wells of several immunoSEQ 96-well plates, with each plate serving as a replicate. Each replicate PCR for unsorted PBMC received approximately 300 ng genomic DNA, equal to about 30,000 T cell genomes. Genomic DNA from unsorted PBMC was sequenced over ten immunoSEQ deep assay plates. Purified libraries were quantified with a Qubit 3.0 fluorometer, sized on a Bioanalyzer 2100, and re-quantified with the KAPA Library Quantification kit. A separate single-read 150-cycle Illumina NextSeq 550 flow cell was used to sequence each immunoSEQ 96-well plate. The study's processing was this. Because the immunoSEQ output held only junctional sequences and lacked quality scores, the filtering could not match the filtering applied to full-length reads. Sequences were annotated with PyIR, a Python wrapper for IgBLAST v1.9, using IMGT germline references to assign V/J genes and CDR3. Reads were filtered out if the reads had weak V/J assignments (E-value above 1e-6), no CDR3, stop codons, out-of-frame junctions, or ambiguous translated residues. A V3J clonotype was defined by an identical inferred V gene, J gene, and CDR3 amino acid sequence. Percentage overlap between repertoires was computed as shared unique clonotypes divided by the size of the smaller repertoire. RTK rarefaction, the Chao1 estimator, and Recon v2.1 estimates of unobserved clonotypes were used to assess repertoire richness. Entries here come from immuneACCESS through TCRdb and include only in-frame sequences with V and J called. Some clones fail to appear in such tables; in the studies checked, an unresolved V gene covers under half of the shortfall, and the cause of the remainder is unknown. D and trimming come from the DNA, and the V and J calls and clone size come from that table. Here the sample has about 510,000 clones; 75% to 85% occur a single time. Together, the top ten hold under 15% of the sample.

Note on this clone: Which antigen it targets is not known. No much larger clone exists at a distance of one base, and base qualities are not known.

Sequences were obtained from PBMCs. The chain was built from TRBV7-2 and TRBJ2-2; the D segment might be TRBD1 or TRBD2, since each matches 5 bases. The receptor comes from a woman aged 40 to 50 in good health. Some clones in this sample may be carry-over from other donors' samples. The DNA sequence follows: TGTGCCAGCAGCCTGCATGGGACCTCGAACACCGGGGAGCTGTTTTTT. This sequence encodes CASSLHGTSNTGELFF.